The entry that follows covers one T cell receptor (beta chain) sequence. The data originate from a study of Ad26.COV2.S vaccination and SARS-CoV-2 variants. The CDR3 runs to 20 residues. The J segment lost 5 bases and the V segment lost 5 bases, leaving 19 bases of the junction unmatched. In germline, CDR1 is LGHNA, CDR2 YSLEER. Assay used: immunoSEQ multiplex PCR; TCRdb lists only in-frame clones, some missing. The sample has 87,000 or so clones; roughly 85% are singletons. The source is a human donor who had recovered from COVID-19. The sequenced sample was peripheral blood, obtained after recovery from COVID-19. The gene calls are TRBV4-3 and TRBJ2-2; 11 bases match TRBD1. CDR3 sequence: CASSDLTLGQGASRTGELFF. As DNA, the CDR3 is TGCGCCAGCAGCGACTTGACCCTAGGACAGGGGGCTTCGAGGACCGGGGAGCTGTTTTTT.